Listed here is a single TCR beta chain. What it recognizes is unknown. An end of the junction differs from the germline gene, which may be a read error. The source of the sample is a study of cytomegalovirus exposure and HLA in healthy donors. The wider study: Per a later analysis, the 666 first-cohort and approximately 120 validation repertoires shared one platform. General study results and limits: Cytomegalovirus-associated TCR beta chains were listed, numbering some 180. The authors confirmed in vitro that three CMV-associated chains were specific for CMV antigens. Accounts indicate the classifier identified cytomegalovirus status with strong specificity and sensitivity.

The CDR3 runs 14 residues. Germline assignment: CDR1 MGHRA and CDR2 YSYEKL. Clones were sequenced by immunoSEQ multiplex PCR, and TCRdb holds only the in-frame ones, with some missing. The table includes 100,000 or so clones, about 85% detected once. Sample: PBMCs. V usage is TRBV4-1 and J usage is TRBJ1-2, with D maybe TRBD1 (6 bases). The TCR sequence derives from a woman younger than 35 in good health and CMV-seropositive. CDR3 protein: CASSQDQGNYGYTF. In nucleotides, the CDR3 is TGCGCCAGCAGCCAAGATCAGGGGAACTACGGCTACACCTTC.